The clone carrying this TCR beta chain was detected ten times or more. Antigen unknown. Quantitative 5'-RACE was performed with molecular barcodes, and it yielded the TCR beta libraries. TCRdb reprocessed the 5' RACE reads via MiXCR and lists one record per CDR3 protein. Of about 39,000 distinct CDR3 sequences in the sample, less than 4% were seen once. The sample is drawn from a study of CD8 T cells in ankylosing spondylitis. Study observations and caveats: There was reportedly significant enrichment of clones that were disease-linked in matched ankylosing spondylitis synovial fluid. Among TCR beta sequences, a motif of under ten highly homologous variants appeared characteristic of ankylosing spondylitis blood. Reactive arthritis synovial fluid and blood were previously reported to contain some motif variants.

The clonotype comes from a male donor with ankylosing spondylitis or in good health (not recorded which). The sequencing sample was made of blood, either unsorted or a sorted T cell fraction (not recorded which).

The CDR3 is CASSVSGGRVETGELFF. Here the CDR3 DNA reads TGTGCCAGCAGCGTGTCCGGGGGCAGGGTAGAAACCGGGGAGCTGTTTTTT. The genes are TRBV9 and TRBJ2-2, with D possibly being TRBD1 or TRBD2 (6 bases each). This CDR3 is built from 17 residues. Germline CDR1 and CDR2: SGDLS and YYNGEE. The V and J ends lost 2 bases and 5 bases respectively, with 19 bases between them.